This T cell receptor beta chain derives from a study of T-cell memory formation after mild COVID-19. Study outcomes and limitations: The CD4+ clones that contracted clustered mainly within CM and EM, and the CD8+ clones concentrated in EMRA. Some clones that responded turned up in pre-infection memory, which suggests that cross-reactive memory joined in. Clones contracting over day 15 to 85 were CD4/CD8 balanced, with later expanders leaning CD4+.

Worth noting for this clonotype: Its antigen is currently unknown.

The CDR3 extends over 15 amino acids. V lost 0 bases to trimming and J lost 5 bases, with 14 bases between them. Employing constant-segment primers, 5'RACE generated TCR alpha and TCR beta cDNA libraries bearing sample barcodes and UMIs. Using its own MiXCR run on the 5' RACE reads, TCRdb lists one record per CDR3 protein. The sample has about 360,000 distinct CDR3 sequences; roughly an eighth are singletons. V is TRBV23-1 and J is TRBJ2-7; D gene ambiguous. TRBV23-1 is recorded as an ORF, its role being uncertain. This receptor was identified in a man younger than 35 who had mild COVID-19 (a few samples of this study predate the infection). Cell type and time point are not known. Input material: PBMCs or a T cell subset sorted from them (not recorded which). This CDR3 is CASSQSTAYLHEQYF. The CDR3 DNA follows: TGCGCCAGCAGTCAATCGACGGCGTACCTGCACGAGCAGTACTTC.